This T cell receptor (beta chain) appears in the sequencing data of a study of Graves' ophthalmopathy and Graves' hyperthyroidism. Study details: At the time of initial diagnosis and before any treatment, peripheral blood was collected.

The sample holds a few counts of this clonotype. CDR3 length: 18 residues. The germline gives CDR1 SGHAT, CDR2 FQDESV (reference sequence). The V and J ends lost 7 bases and 0 bases respectively, with 25 bases between them. The diagnostic workup employed clinical symptoms, serum thyroxine, TRAb, thyroid ultrasound and orbital computed tomography. Amplified TCR beta CDR3 regions were obtained using RNA transcripts as template. RT-PCR was first run with HTBI primers, then multiplex PCR in a second round. TCRdb itself ran the multiplex PCR reads through MiXCR, one entry per CDR3 protein. The data contain 300,000 or so distinct CDR3 sequences, 15% to 20% of them singletons.

The rearrangement links TRBV11-1 to TRBJ2-7, with a possible D match to TRBD2 (5 bases). Sequenced: peripheral blood. This TCR derives from an adult man with Graves' ophthalmopathy. The CDR3 DNA reads TGTGCCAGCACCCCAAGCCCGGGGATGGGATCTAGCTCCTACGAGCAGTACTTC. It specifies CASTPSPGMGSSSYEQYF.